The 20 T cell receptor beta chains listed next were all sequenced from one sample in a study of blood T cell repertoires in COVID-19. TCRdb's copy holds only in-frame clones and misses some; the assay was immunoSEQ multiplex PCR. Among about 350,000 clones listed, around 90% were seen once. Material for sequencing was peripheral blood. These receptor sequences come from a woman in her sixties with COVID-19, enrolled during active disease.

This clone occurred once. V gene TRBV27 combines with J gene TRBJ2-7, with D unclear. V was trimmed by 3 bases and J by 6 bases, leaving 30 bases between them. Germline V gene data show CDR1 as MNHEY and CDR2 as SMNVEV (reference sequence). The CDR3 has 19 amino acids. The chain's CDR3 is CASSFFRPLLLNQAREQYF. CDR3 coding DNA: TGTGCCAGCAGTTTTTTTCGCCCGCTCTTGCTGAATCAGGCTCGCGAGCAGTACTTC.

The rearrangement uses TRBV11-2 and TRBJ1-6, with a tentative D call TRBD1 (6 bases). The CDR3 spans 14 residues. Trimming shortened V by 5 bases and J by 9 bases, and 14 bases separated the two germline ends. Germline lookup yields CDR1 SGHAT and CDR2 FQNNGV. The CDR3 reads CASSRDTPISPLHF. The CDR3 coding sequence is TGTGCCAGCAGCCGGGACACCCCTATTTCACCCCTCCACTTT.

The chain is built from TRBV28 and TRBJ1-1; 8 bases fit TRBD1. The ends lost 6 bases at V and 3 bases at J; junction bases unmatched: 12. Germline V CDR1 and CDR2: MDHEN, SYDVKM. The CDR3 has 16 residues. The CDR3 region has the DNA TGTGCCAGCAGCTCACTCCGGACAGGGATGGACACTGAAGCTTTCTTT. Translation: CASSSLRTGMDTEAFF.

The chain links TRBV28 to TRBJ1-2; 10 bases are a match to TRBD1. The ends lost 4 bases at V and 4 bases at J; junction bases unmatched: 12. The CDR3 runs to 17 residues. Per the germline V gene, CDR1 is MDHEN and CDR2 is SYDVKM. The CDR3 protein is CASSSGQGDILPYGYTF. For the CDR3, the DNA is TGTGCCAGCAGTTCCGGACAGGGGGACATTCTGCCCTATGGCTACACCTTC.

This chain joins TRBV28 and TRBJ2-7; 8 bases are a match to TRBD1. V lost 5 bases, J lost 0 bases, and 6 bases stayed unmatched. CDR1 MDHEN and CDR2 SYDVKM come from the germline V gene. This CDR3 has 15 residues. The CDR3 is CASSPWTGSSYEQYF. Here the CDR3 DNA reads TGTGCCAGCAGTCCCTGGACAGGGAGCTCCTACGAGCAGTACTTC.

Written as DNA, the CDR3 is TGTGCCAGCAGCGTAGGAGGGGGAGCTGGCTACACCTTC. Encoded protein: CASSVGGGAGYTF. This chain connects TRBV9 to TRBJ1-2, with a tentative D call TRBD1 (6 bases). The CDR3 consists of 13 residues. Germline V gives CDR1 SGDLS, CDR2 YYNGEE. The V and J ends lost 0 bases and 7 bases respectively, with 10 bases between them. Using reference TRBV9 and TRBJ1-2 for the parts outside the CDR3, the full variable domain is DSGVTQTPKHLITATGQRVTLRCSPRSGDLSVYWYQQSLDQGLQFLIQYYNGEERAKGNILERFSAQQFPDLHSELNLSSLELGDSALYFCASSVGGGAGYTFGSGTRLTVV.

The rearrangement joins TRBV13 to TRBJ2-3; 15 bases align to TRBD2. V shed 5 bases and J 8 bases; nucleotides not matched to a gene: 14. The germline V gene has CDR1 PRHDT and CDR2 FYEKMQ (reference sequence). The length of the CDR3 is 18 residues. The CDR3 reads CASSLTGLAGGRGITQYF. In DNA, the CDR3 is TGTGCCAGCAGCCTCACCGGACTAGCGGGGGGGCGAGGGATTACGCAGTATTTT. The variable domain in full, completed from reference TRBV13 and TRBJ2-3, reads AAGVIQSPRHLIKEKRETATLKCYPIPRHDTVYWYQQGPGQDPQFLISFYEKMQSDKGSIPDRFSAQQFSDYHSELNMSSLELGDSALYFCASSLTGLAGGRGITQYFGPGTRLTVL.

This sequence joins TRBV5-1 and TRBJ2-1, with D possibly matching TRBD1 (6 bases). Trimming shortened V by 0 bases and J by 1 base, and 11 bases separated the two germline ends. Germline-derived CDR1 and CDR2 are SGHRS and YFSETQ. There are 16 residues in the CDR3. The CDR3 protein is CASSLAGQMSYNEQFF. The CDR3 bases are TGCGCCAGCAGCTTGGCAGGACAGATGTCCTACAATGAGCAGTTCTTC.

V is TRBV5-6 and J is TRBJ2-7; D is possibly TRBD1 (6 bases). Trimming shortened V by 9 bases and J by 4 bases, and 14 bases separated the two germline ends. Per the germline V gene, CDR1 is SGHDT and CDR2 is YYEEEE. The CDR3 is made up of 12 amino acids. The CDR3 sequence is CATTLQGYEQYF. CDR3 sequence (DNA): TGTGCCACCACTCTACAGGGATACGAGCAGTACTTC.

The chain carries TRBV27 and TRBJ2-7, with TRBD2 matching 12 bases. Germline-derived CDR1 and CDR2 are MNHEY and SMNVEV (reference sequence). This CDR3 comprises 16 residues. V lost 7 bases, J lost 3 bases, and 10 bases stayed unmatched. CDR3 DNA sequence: TGTGCCAGCAAATTACTAGCGGGGGGAAGCAACTACGAGCAGTACTTC. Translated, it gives CASKLLAGGSNYEQYF.

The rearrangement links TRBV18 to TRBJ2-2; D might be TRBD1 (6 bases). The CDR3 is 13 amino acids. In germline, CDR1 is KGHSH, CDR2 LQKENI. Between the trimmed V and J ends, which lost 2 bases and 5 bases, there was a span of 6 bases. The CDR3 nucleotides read TGTGCCAGCTCACCAACAGGGACCGGGGAGCTGTTTTTT. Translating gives CASSPTGTGELFF.

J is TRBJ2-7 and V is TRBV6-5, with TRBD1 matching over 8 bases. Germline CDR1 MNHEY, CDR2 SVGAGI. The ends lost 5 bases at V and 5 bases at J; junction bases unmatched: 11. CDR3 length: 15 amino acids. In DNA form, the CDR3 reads TGTGCCAGCAGTACCCCGGGACAGGCAATCCACGAGCAGTACTTC. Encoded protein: CASSTPGQAIHEQYF.

DNA of the CDR3: TGCGCCAGCAGCCAAGGCCCCGGGGGGTCGGAAGTGAAGACCCAGTACTTC. Encoded protein: CASSQGPGGSEVKTQYF. The chain links TRBV4-1 to TRBJ2-5, with 7 nucleotides matching TRBD2. J gave up 6 bases and V 1 base, and 14 bases lay outside the gene matches. The germline CDR1 and CDR2 sequences are MGHRA and YSYEKL. The CDR3 totals 17 residues.

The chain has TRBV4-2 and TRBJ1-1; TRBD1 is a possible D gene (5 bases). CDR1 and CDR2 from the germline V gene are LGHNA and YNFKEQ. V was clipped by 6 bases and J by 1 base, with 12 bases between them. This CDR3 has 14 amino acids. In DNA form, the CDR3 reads TGTGCCAGCAGTGAGAGACAGACGAACACTGAAGCTTTCTTT. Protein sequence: CASSERQTNTEAFF.

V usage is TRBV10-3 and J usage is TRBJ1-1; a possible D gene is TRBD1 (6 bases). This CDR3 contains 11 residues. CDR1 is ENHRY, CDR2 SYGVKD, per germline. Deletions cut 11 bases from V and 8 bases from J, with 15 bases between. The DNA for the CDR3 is TGTGCCGTTCAGGGGAAAGGAGAAGCTTTCTTT. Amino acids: CAVQGKGEAFF.

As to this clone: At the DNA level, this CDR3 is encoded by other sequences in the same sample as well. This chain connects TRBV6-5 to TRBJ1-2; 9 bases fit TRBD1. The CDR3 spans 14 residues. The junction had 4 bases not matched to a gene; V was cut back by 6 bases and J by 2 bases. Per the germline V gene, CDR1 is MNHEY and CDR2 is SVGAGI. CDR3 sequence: CASRRTGANYGYTF. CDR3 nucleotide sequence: TGTGCCAGCAGACGGACAGGGGCAAACTATGGCTACACCTTC.

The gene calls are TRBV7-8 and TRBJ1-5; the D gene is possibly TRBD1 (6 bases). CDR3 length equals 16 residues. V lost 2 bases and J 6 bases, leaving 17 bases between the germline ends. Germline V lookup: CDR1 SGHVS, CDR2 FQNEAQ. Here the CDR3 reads CASSLLSTGMGQPQHF. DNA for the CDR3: TGTGCCAGCAGCTTACTCTCCACAGGGATGGGTCAGCCCCAGCATTTT.

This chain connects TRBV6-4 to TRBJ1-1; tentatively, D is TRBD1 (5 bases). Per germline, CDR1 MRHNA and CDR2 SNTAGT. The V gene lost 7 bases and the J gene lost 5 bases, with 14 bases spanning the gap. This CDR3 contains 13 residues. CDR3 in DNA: TGTGCCAGCATGGGTGAGGGGAGGACTGAAGCTTTCTTT. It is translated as CASMGEGRTEAFF.

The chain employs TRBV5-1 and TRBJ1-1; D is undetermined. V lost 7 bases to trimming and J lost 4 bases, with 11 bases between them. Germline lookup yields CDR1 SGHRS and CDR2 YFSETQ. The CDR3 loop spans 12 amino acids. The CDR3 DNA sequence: TGCGCCAGCGCCGGTATTCCCACTGAAGCTTTCTTT. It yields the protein CASAGIPTEAFF. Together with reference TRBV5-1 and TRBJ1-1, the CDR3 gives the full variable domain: KAGVTQTPRYLIKTRGQQVTLSCSPISGHRSVSWYQQTPGQGLQFLFEYFSETQRNKGNFPGRFSGRQFSNSRSEMNVSTLELGDSALYLCASAGIPTEAFFGQGTRLTVV.

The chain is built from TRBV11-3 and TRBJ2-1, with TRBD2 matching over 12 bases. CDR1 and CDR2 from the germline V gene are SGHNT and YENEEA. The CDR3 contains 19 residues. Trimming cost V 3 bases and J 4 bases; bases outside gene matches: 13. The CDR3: CASSLALAGGPPEYNEQFF. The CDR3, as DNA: TGTGCCAGCAGCTTGGCACTAGCGGGGGGCCCTCCGGAATACAATGAGCAGTTCTTC.